This T cell receptor (beta chain) comes out of a study of blood T cell repertoires in COVID-19. As for the study in general: COVID-19 samples from acute and convalescent phases originated in the United States, Italy and Spain.

In the source study's methods: The authors estimated nucleated cell counts from reference gene primer amplification. TCRdb's copy holds only in-frame clones and misses some; the assay was immunoSEQ multiplex PCR. Clone size and the V and J calls come from that table; the DNA yielded D and trimming. Of roughly 670,000 clones in the sample, approximately 90% were seen once. The CDR3 contains 14 residues. Losses at the gene ends were 8 bases for V and 8 bases for J; bases not matched to a gene: 9. CDR1 is MNHEY, CDR2 SVGAGI, per germline. V and J are TRBV6-5 and TRBJ1-4; the match to TRBD1 covers 9 bases. The sequenced sample was peripheral blood. The clonotype comes from a woman between 18 and 30 years old with acute or convalescent COVID-19. The CDR3: CASVPGQGREKLFF. CDR3 bases: TGTGCCAGCGTACCGGGACAGGGCCGGGAAAAACTGTTTTTT.